These 13 T cell receptor beta chains were all obtained from the same sample, sequenced in a study of OX40 agonist ivuxolimab in advanced cancers. The table came from immunoSEQ multiplex PCR; TCRdb's copy has only in-frame clones and leaves some out. The sample consists of 55,000 to 85,000 clones, nearly 90% of them appearing once. The source was CD4+ or CD8+ T cells sorted from blood, collected in a trial of the OX40 agonist ivuxolimab. The receptors shown here come from an adult with an advanced solid tumor such as melanoma, head and neck, liver or kidney cancer.

The genes are TRBV2 and TRBJ2-7; no reliable D call. Germline loops: CDR1 SNHLY, CDR2 FYNNEI. Trimming took off 3 bases at V and 6 bases at J, with 18 bases between the two ends. The CDR3 has 15 residues. The CDR3 nucleotides read TGTGCCAGCAGTGACGCTGAGACATATACGTCCGAGCAGTACTTC. Its protein product is CASSDAETYTSEQYF.

V is TRBV9 and J is TRBJ2-3; TRBD2 matches 11 bases. This CDR3 spans 14 amino acids. V trimming: 7 bases; J trimming: 0 bases; junction bases outside the gene matches: 1. Germline CDR1 is SGDLS and CDR2 is YYNGEE. In DNA form, the CDR3 reads TGTGCCAGCGGGACTAGCGGAAGCACAGATACGCAGTATTTT. Translating gives CASGTSGSTDTQYF. Variable domain in full (rest from reference TRBV9 and TRBJ2-3): DSGVTQTPKHLITATGQRVTLRCSPRSGDLSVYWYQQSLDQGLQFLIQYYNGEERAKGNILERFSAQQFPDLHSELNLSSLELGDSALYFCASGTSGSTDTQYFGPGTRLTVL.

This sequence joins TRBV29-1 and TRBJ2-7; tentative D call: TRBD1 (6 bases). Germline V gives CDR1 SQVTM, CDR2 ANQGSEA. This CDR3 is 17 amino acids long. V lost 5 bases to trimming and J lost 3 bases, with 26 bases between them. The CDR3 loop reads CSVLGPGHGASLYEQYF. CDR3 coding DNA: TGCAGCGTTCTAGGCCCGGGACACGGGGCGTCGCTCTACGAGCAGTACTTC.

The rearrangement links TRBV5-4 to TRBJ1-3, with TRBD1 identical over 7 bases. The CDR3 has 13 residues. CDR1 and CDR2 from the germline V gene are SGHNT and YYREEE (reference sequence). V dropped 4 bases and J dropped 4; count of bases not matched to a gene: 2. CDR3 DNA sequence: TGTGCCAGCAGCCGGGACAGCGGAAACACCATATATTTT. Translation gives CASSRDSGNTIYF.

The chain links TRBV25-1 to TRBJ2-6, with D unclear. The CDR3 runs to 13 residues. V was cut by 6 bases and J by 1 base, with 4 bases left in between. Germline V gene data show CDR1 as MGHDK and CDR2 as SYGVNS. The CDR3 loop is CASSFSGANVLTF. The CDR3 nucleotides read TGTGCCAGCAGCTTTTCTGGGGCCAACGTCCTGACTTTC.

This rearrangement joins TRBV19 to TRBJ1-4; a possible D gene is TRBD1 (6 bases). The CDR3 is 13 residues long. Trimming left V 5 bases short and J 7 bases short, with 11 bases between. Germline-derived CDR1 and CDR2 are LNHDA and SQIVND (reference sequence). Here the CDR3 DNA reads TGTGCCAGTAGTTCCGGAGGGGGTGAAAAACTGTTTTTT. This codes for CASSSGGGEKLFF.

The chain recombines TRBV7-2 with TRBJ2-7; no clear D gene. Germline CDR1 and CDR2: SGHTA and FQGNSA. This CDR3 spans 13 amino acids. Trimming shortened V by 5 bases and J by 3 bases, and 11 bases separated the two germline ends. The CDR3 is CASSGRADYEQYF. The CDR3 DNA reads as TGTGCCAGCAGCGGACGGGCTGACTACGAGCAGTACTTC.

This sequence joins TRBV6-6 and TRBJ2-1, with 7 bases matching TRBD1. Germline CDR1 reads MNHNY; CDR2 reads SVGAGI (reference sequence). Germline trimming cut 6 bases from V and 7 bases from J; bases unmatched to any gene: 15. The CDR3 covers 16 residues. CDR3 nucleotide sequence: TGTGCCAGCAGCTCACCCGACAGGGTCGGCCGGAATGAGCAGTTCTTC. Its protein product is CASSSPDRVGRNEQFF.

The CDR3 region has the DNA TGTGCCTGGAGTAAGACCGATAATCAGCCCCAGCATTTT. Translating gives CAWSKTDNQPQHF. The rearrangement links TRBV30 to TRBJ1-5; D gene uncertain. The V and J ends lost 2 bases and 4 bases respectively, with 9 bases between them. Germline CDR1 and CDR2: GTSNPN and SVGIG (reference sequence). This CDR3 contains 13 residues.

The chain has TRBV10-3 and TRBJ1-1, with D hard to call. The CDR3 totals 15 residues. Trimming took 10 bases from V and 1 from J, leaving 19 bases between them. Germline CDR1 reads ENHRY; CDR2 reads SYGVKD. The CDR3 spells CASSHEAAGNTEAFF. As DNA, the CDR3 is TGTGCCAGCAGCCACGAGGCGGCGGGGAACACTGAAGCTTTCTTT.

This clone was observed once. The CDR3 DNA is TGTGCCAGCAATCGGAGGGAGGGGGCCTCCTACAATGAGCAGTTCTTC. It specifies CASNRREGASYNEQFF. V usage is TRBV11-2 and J usage is TRBJ2-1; tentatively, D is TRBD1 or TRBD2 (7 bases each). The CDR3 runs to 16 residues. Germline CDR1 is SGHAT and CDR2 is FQNNGV. Trimming removed 7 bases at V and 0 bases at J, with 16 bases between.

V is TRBV20-1 and J is TRBJ1-2; no firm D call. CDR3 size: 10 residues. CDR1 and CDR2 from the germline V gene are DFQATT and SNEGSKA (reference sequence). V lost 3 bases and J lost 13, with 12 bases in between. The CDR3 DNA is TGCAGTGCTAGGGCGAGGGTCGCCACCTTC. Translated: CSARARVATF.

The chain carries TRBV7-2 and TRBJ2-6, with D possibly being TRBD2 (6 bases). CDR3 length: 18 residues. Trimming left V 1 base short and J 1 base short, with 14 bases between. Germline CDR1 SGHTA, CDR2 FQGNSA. DNA of the CDR3: TGTGCCAGCAGCTTAGTGGGAGGACATCTTTCTGGGGCCAACGTCCTGACTTTC. Protein product: CASSLVGGHLSGANVLTF.